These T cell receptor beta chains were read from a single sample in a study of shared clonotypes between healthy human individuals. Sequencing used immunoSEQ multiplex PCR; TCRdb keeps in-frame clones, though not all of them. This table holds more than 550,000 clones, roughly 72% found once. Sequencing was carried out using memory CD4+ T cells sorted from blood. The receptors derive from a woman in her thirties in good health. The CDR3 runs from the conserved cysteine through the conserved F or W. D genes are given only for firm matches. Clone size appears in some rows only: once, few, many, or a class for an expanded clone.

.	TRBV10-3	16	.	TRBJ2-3	CAISDPTISSTDTQYF	TGTGCCATCAGTGACCCCACCATTTCTAGCACAGATACGCAGTATTTT
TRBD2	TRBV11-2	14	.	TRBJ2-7	CASSSWTSGYEQYF	TGTGCCAGCAGCTCATGGACTAGCGGATACGAGCAGTACTTC
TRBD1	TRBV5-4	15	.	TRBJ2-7	CASSPSLGQGYEQYF	TGTGCCAGCAGCCCGTCCCTAGGACAGGGCTACGAGCAGTACTTC
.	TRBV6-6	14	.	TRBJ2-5	CASSYGGLQETQYF	TGTGCCAGCAGTTACGGCGGCCTTCAAGAGACCCAGTACTTC
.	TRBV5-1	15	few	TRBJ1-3	CASSPGHGRENTIYF	TGCGCCAGCAGCCCGGGCCACGGAAGGGAAAACACCATATATTTT
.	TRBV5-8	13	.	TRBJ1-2	CASSTTAQYGYTF	TGTGCCAGCAGCACGACAGCCCAATATGGCTACACCTTC
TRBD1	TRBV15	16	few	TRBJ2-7	CATSRDMGQGAYEQYF	TGTGCCACCAGCAGAGATATGGGACAGGGGGCTTACGAGCAGTACTTC
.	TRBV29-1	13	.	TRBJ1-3	CSVEDTGGNTIYF	TGCAGCGTTGAAGATACAGGCGGAAACACCATATATTTT
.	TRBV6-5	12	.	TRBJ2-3	CASRNPGYTQYF	TGTGCCAGCAGGAATCCGGGTTATACGCAGTATTTT
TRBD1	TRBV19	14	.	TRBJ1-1	CASSLQGAGTEAFF	TGTGCCAGTAGTCTACAGGGGGCAGGCACTGAAGCTTTCTTT
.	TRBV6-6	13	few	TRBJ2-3	CASGASNTDTQYF	TGTGCCAGCGGGGCTAGCAATACAGATACGCAGTATTTT
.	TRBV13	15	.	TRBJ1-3	CASSSGHSSGNTIYF	TGTGCCAGCAGCTCCGGACACAGCTCTGGAAACACCATATATTTT
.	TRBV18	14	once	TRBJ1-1	CASSPREENTEAFF	TGTGCCAGCTCACCGCGCGAGGAGAACACTGAAGCTTTCTTT
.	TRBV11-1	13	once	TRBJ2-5	CASSLMTKETQYF	TGTGCCAGCAGCTTAATGACCAAAGAGACCCAGTACTTC
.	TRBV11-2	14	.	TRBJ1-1	CASSPPRGSTEAFF	TGTGCCAGCAGCCCCCCGAGGGGGAGCACTGAAGCTTTCTTT
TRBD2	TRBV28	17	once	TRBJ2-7	CASSLAGGGRALHEQYF	TGTGCCAGCAGTTTAGCGGGCGGGGGGCGAGCGTTACACGAGCAGTACTTC
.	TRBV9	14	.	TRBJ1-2	CASSSSTADYGYTF	TGTGCCAGCAGCTCCAGCACGGCGGATTATGGCTACACCTTC
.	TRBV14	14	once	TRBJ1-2	CASSVTGMDYGYTF	TGTGCCAGCAGCGTTACAGGGATGGACTATGGCTACACCTTC
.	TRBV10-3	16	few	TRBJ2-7	CAISESEERNSYEQYF	TGTGCCATCAGTGAGTCAGAGGAGAGAAACTCCTACGAGCAGTACTTC
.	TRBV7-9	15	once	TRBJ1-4	CASSLGGSPGEKLFF	TGTGCCAGCAGCTTAGGGGGATCACCCGGAGAAAAACTGTTTTTT
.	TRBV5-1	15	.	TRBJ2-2	CASERRGQATGELFF	TGCGCCAGCGAACGCCGGGGTCAGGCCACCGGGGAGCTGTTTTTT
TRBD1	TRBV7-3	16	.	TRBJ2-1	CASSRSGQGALNEQFF	TGTGCCAGCAGCAGATCGGGACAGGGGGCTCTGAATGAGCAGTTCTTC
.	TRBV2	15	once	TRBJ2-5	CASIPGDFTQETQYF	TGTGCCAGCATCCCAGGAGACTTTACCCAAGAGACCCAGTACTTC
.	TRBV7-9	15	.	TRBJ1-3	CASSQTAPSGNTIYF	TGTGCCAGCAGCCAGACCGCTCCGTCTGGAAACACCATATATTTT
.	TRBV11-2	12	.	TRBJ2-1	CASSLVHNEQFF	TGTGCCAGCAGCTTAGTCCACAATGAGCAGTTCTTC
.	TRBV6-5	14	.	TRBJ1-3	CASSPETARNTIYF	TGTGCCAGCAGTCCCGAGACAGCGCGAAACACCATATATTTT
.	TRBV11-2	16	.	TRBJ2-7	CASSLVSAAGSYEQYF	TGTGCCAGCAGCTTAGTCTCGGCAGCGGGCTCCTACGAGCAGTACTTC
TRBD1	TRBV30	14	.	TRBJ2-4	CASGQGASKNIQYF	TGTGCCTCGGGACAGGGGGCGTCCAAAAACATTCAGTACTTC
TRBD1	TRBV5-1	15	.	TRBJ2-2	CASSAGTGGTGELFF	TGCGCCAGCAGCGCAGGGACAGGGGGCACCGGGGAGCTGTTTTTT
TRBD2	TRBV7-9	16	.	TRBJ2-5	CASSWGEGLAGETQYF	TGTGCCAGCAGCTGGGGAGAGGGACTAGCGGGAGAGACCCAGTACTTC
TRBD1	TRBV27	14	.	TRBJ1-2	CASSLSGTGHGYTF	TGTGCCAGCAGTTTATCAGGGACAGGGCATGGCTACACCTTC
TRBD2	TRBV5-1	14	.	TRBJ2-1	CASSLTSSYNEQFF	TGCGCCAGCAGCCTGACTAGCAGTTACAATGAGCAGTTCTTC
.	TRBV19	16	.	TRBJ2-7	CASSTRGGAPSYEQYF	TGTGCCAGTAGTACCCGAGGGGGGGCGCCCTCCTACGAGCAGTACTTC
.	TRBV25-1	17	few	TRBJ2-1	CASSSSGGSVSYNEQFF	TGTGCCAGCAGCTCTTCTGGCGGGTCAGTCTCCTACAATGAGCAGTTCTTC
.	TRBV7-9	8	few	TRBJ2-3	CASTTQYF	TGTGCCAGCACAACGCAGTATTTT
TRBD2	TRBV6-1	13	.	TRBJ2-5	CASRELAGGTQYF	TGTGCCAGCAGGGAACTAGCGGGAGGGACCCAGTACTTC
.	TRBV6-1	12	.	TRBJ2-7	CASGRGAYEQYF	TGTGCCAGCGGTAGGGGGGCCTACGAGCAGTACTTC